The T cell receptor (beta chain) described here comes from a study of identical twins. General study findings and limits: There were fewer insertions in abundant cord blood beta clonotypes, but memory repertoires showed no such pattern. Conclusions relied on cross-sectional statistical analysis, not following the same donors.

The length of the CDR3 is 15 residues. The germline V and J ends were trimmed by 4 bases and 3 bases, with 14 bases remaining between them. Germline CDR1 reads SGHKS; CDR2 reads YYEKEE (reference sequence). A universal primer site was added by template switching, and unique molecular identifiers were carried by the cDNA. TCRdb fed the 5' RACE reads into MiXCR, producing one record per CDR3 protein. The repertoire holds fewer than 800,000 distinct CDR3 sequences, with roughly 7.2% as singletons. In this sample, this clonotype turned up a few times. The antigen remains unidentified. The same sample was also used in a study of yellow fever vaccine responses in identical twins.

Sequencing input: PBMCs. The receptor was isolated from a woman aged 18 to 35 in good health. V usage is TRBV5-5 and J usage is TRBJ2-1; D perhaps matches TRBD2 (5 bases). CDR3 coding DNA: TGTGCCAGCAGCCCCCACCCGGGGAGCTACAATGAGCAGTTCTTC. Its translation is CASSPHPGSYNEQFF.